A selection of T cell receptor beta chains follows, all from one sample in a study of T cells in Graves' hyperthyroidism and ophthalmopathy. TCRdb analysed the multiplex PCR reads with MiXCR anew, one entry per CDR3 protein. The sample consists of 200,000 to 250,000 distinct CDR3 sequences, less than 20% of them appearing once. Sequencing input: blood. All receptors derive from a woman in her 50s with Graves' hyperthyroidism. The CDR3 runs from the conserved cysteine through the conserved F or W. Fields, in order: CDR3 DNA, CDR3 protein, clone size, D gene, V gene, J gene. A D gene is named only where the DNA matches it firmly. A clone size is listed for some rows: how often the clone was seen (once, few, many), or a class if it is expanded.

cdr3_nt: TGTGCCACCAGCAGCCAACAGGGGATTGCCGGGGAGCTGTTTTTT
cdr3_aa: CATSSQQGIAGELFF
clone_size: few
d_call: TRBD1
v_call: TRBV15
j_call: TRBJ2-2

cdr3_nt: TGTGCCAGCACGCCGGTACTAGCGGACTACAATGAGCAGTTCTTC
cdr3_aa: CASTPVLADYNEQFF
clone_size: many
d_call: TRBD2
v_call: TRBV12-3/TRBV12-4
j_call: TRBJ2-1

cdr3_nt: TGTGCCAGTAGCCAAATGAGTCTACGCGGATACACTGAAGCTTTCTTT
cdr3_aa: CASSQMSLRGYTEAFF
clone_size: many
d_call: -
v_call: TRBV19
j_call: TRBJ1-1

cdr3_nt: TGTGCCAGCAGTTTTGGGACTAGCGGGACCCGCACAGATACGCAGTATTTT
cdr3_aa: CASSFGTSGTRTDTQYF
clone_size: many
d_call: TRBD2
v_call: TRBV12-3/TRBV12-4
j_call: TRBJ2-3

cdr3_nt: TGCGCCAGCACCGGAGGGACAGGGACTAATGAAAAACTGTTTTTT
cdr3_aa: CASTGGTGTNEKLFF
clone_size: few
d_call: TRBD1
v_call: TRBV10-2
j_call: TRBJ1-4

cdr3_nt: TGTGCCAGCAGTTTTGCCGGAGGGTTTTACGAGCAGTACTTC
cdr3_aa: CASSFAGGFYEQYF
clone_size: few
d_call: -
v_call: TRBV28
j_call: TRBJ2-7

cdr3_nt: TGTGCCAGCAGCCAAGTGGCACGAGCGACCACCCATGGCTACACCTTC
cdr3_aa: CASSQVARATTHGYTF
clone_size: few
d_call: -
v_call: TRBV4-2
j_call: TRBJ1-2

cdr3_nt: TGTGCCAGCAGTCCCCCCGAGACAGCAAACAATGAGCAGTTCTTC
cdr3_aa: CASSPPETANNEQFF
clone_size: many
d_call: -
v_call: TRBV28
j_call: TRBJ2-1

cdr3_nt: TGTGCCAGCAGTGGTCGGCGGGGGACTGAAGCTTTCTTT
cdr3_aa: CASSGRRGTEAFF
clone_size: -
d_call: -
v_call: TRBV25-1
j_call: TRBJ1-1

cdr3_nt: TGTGCCAGCTCACCACCCGGACAGGGGGCAGGAGAGACCCAGTACTTC
cdr3_aa: CASSPPGQGAGETQYF
clone_size: few
d_call: TRBD1
v_call: TRBV18
j_call: TRBJ2-5

cdr3_nt: TGTGCCAGCAGCCAGGGGCATAGCAATCAGCCCCAGCATTTT
cdr3_aa: CASSQGHSNQPQHF
clone_size: many
d_call: -
v_call: TRBV3-1
j_call: TRBJ1-5

cdr3_nt: TGTGCCAGCAGTTTATCCAGGACGGATACGCAGTATTTT
cdr3_aa: CASSLSRTDTQYF
clone_size: many
d_call: -
v_call: TRBV27
j_call: TRBJ2-3

cdr3_nt: TGTGCCAGCAGCTCTCTCGGTACCGGGGAGCTGTTTTTT
cdr3_aa: CASSSLGTGELFF
clone_size: -
d_call: -
v_call: TRBV3-1
j_call: TRBJ2-2

cdr3_nt: TGTGCCAGCAGAGGCGGGACTAGCGTCCAAGAGACCCAGTACTTC
cdr3_aa: CASRGGTSVQETQYF
clone_size: -
d_call: TRBD2
v_call: TRBV3-1
j_call: TRBJ2-5

cdr3_nt: TGTGCCAGCAGTTTACCGGGGATCTCCTACAATGAGCAGTTCTTC
cdr3_aa: CASSLPGISYNEQFF
clone_size: -
d_call: -
v_call: TRBV28
j_call: TRBJ2-1

cdr3_nt: TGTGCCACCAGTGATTCCCGGGCCCTTAATCAGCCCCAGCATTTT
cdr3_aa: CATSDSRALNQPQHF
clone_size: many
d_call: -
v_call: TRBV24-1
j_call: TRBJ1-5

cdr3_nt: TGTGCCAGCAGCGGGAGCGGGAGTAAAGATACGCAGTATTTT
cdr3_aa: CASSGSGSKDTQYF
clone_size: -
d_call: TRBD2
v_call: TRBV6-4
j_call: TRBJ2-3

cdr3_nt: TGTGCCAGAAACCGAGGGGCAGACGTAGCCAAAAACATTCAGTACTTC
cdr3_aa: CARNRGADVAKNIQYF
clone_size: many
d_call: -
v_call: TRBV28
j_call: TRBJ2-4

cdr3_nt: TGTGCCAGCAGTTACGCGGGAAACCAAGAGACCCAGTACTTC
cdr3_aa: CASSYAGNQETQYF
clone_size: many
d_call: -
v_call: TRBV6-6
j_call: TRBJ2-5

cdr3_nt: TGTGCCAGTACGGGGGCGGGGCAGAGCCAAGAGACCCAGTACTTC
cdr3_aa: CASTGAGQSQETQYF
clone_size: -
d_call: -
v_call: TRBV19
j_call: TRBJ2-5

cdr3_nt: TGTGCCAGCAGTTTAAATCGGCGGACAGCGCTGAACACTGAAGCTTTCTTT
cdr3_aa: CASSLNRRTALNTEAFF
clone_size: many
d_call: -
v_call: TRBV27
j_call: TRBJ1-1

cdr3_nt: TGTGCCAGCAGCAGAGCGGGACTAGCGGGCAACTACGAGCAGTACTTC
cdr3_aa: CASSRAGLAGNYEQYF
clone_size: few
d_call: TRBD2
v_call: TRBV5-4
j_call: TRBJ2-7

cdr3_nt: TGTGCCAGCAGTTTTGACCCTCGGCAGGGAGTCAATCAGCCCCAGCATTTT
cdr3_aa: CASSFDPRQGVNQPQHF
clone_size: many
d_call: -
v_call: TRBV12-3/TRBV12-4
j_call: TRBJ1-5

cdr3_nt: TGTGCCAGCAGCTTATCCGTAGCGGGAGTGGTCTACGAGCAGTACTTC
cdr3_aa: CASSLSVAGVVYEQYF
clone_size: many
d_call: TRBD2
v_call: TRBV7-8
j_call: TRBJ2-7

cdr3_nt: TGCGCCAGCAGCTTGGGGGGCGAGAAAGAGACCCAGTACTTC
cdr3_aa: CASSLGGEKETQYF
clone_size: -
d_call: -
v_call: TRBV5-1
j_call: TRBJ2-5

cdr3_nt: TGCAGTACTTGGGACAAACAAGAGACCCAGTACTTC
cdr3_aa: CSTWDKQETQYF
clone_size: many
d_call: -
v_call: TRBV20-1
j_call: TRBJ2-5

cdr3_nt: TGTGCCAGCAGCTTAGTGGGGACAGGGGCTATTCAGCCCCAGCATTTT
cdr3_aa: CASSLVGTGAIQPQHF
clone_size: many
d_call: TRBD1
v_call: TRBV7-9
j_call: TRBJ1-5

cdr3_nt: TGTGCCAGTAGTCGACTCACTAGCGGGAGGACCACAGATACGCAGTATTTT
cdr3_aa: CASSRLTSGRTTDTQYF
clone_size: many
d_call: TRBD2
v_call: TRBV19
j_call: TRBJ2-3

cdr3_nt: TGTGCCAGCAGTCGTGAGAACACCATATATTTT
cdr3_aa: CASSRENTIYF
clone_size: many
d_call: -
v_call: TRBV2
j_call: TRBJ1-3

cdr3_nt: TGTGCCACTACAGAGCGGGAGGCCTTCGATGAGCAGTTCTTC
cdr3_aa: CATTEREAFDEQFF
clone_size: many
d_call: TRBD2
v_call: TRBV28
j_call: TRBJ2-1

cdr3_nt: TGCGCCAGCAGCTTGGGGGACAGGGAACAGAACTATGGCTACACCTTC
cdr3_aa: CASSLGDREQNYGYTF
clone_size: -
d_call: TRBD1
v_call: TRBV5-1
j_call: TRBJ1-2

cdr3_nt: TGTGCCAGCAGCCCACGCGGGACTAGCGACACAGATACGCAGTATTTT
cdr3_aa: CASSPRGTSDTDTQYF
clone_size: -
d_call: TRBD2
v_call: TRBV7-3
j_call: TRBJ2-3

cdr3_nt: TGTGCCACCCGCGGCGGGACAGGTGTTGGCTACACCTTC
cdr3_aa: CATRGGTGVGYTF
clone_size: many
d_call: TRBD1
v_call: TRBV11-3
j_call: TRBJ1-2

cdr3_nt: TGTGCCAGCAGCTTGACGACAGGGATCCCCACCTATGGCTACACCTTC
cdr3_aa: CASSLTTGIPTYGYTF
clone_size: -
d_call: TRBD1
v_call: TRBV7-8
j_call: TRBJ1-2

cdr3_nt: TGTGCCAGCAGACTTAGCGGGACCACAGATACGCAGTATTTT
cdr3_aa: CASRLSGTTDTQYF
clone_size: many
d_call: TRBD2
v_call: TRBV28
j_call: TRBJ2-3

cdr3_nt: TGTGCCAGTAGTATAGAAGGTAATCAGCCCCAGCATTTT
cdr3_aa: CASSIEGNQPQHF
clone_size: many
d_call: -
v_call: TRBV19
j_call: TRBJ1-5

cdr3_nt: TGTGCCAGCAGAGACAGGGGCGCCTACAATGAGCAGTTCTTC
cdr3_aa: CASRDRGAYNEQFF
clone_size: many
d_call: TRBD1
v_call: TRBV6-1
j_call: TRBJ2-1

cdr3_nt: TGCGCCAGCAGCTTGGACTCCCCGGATACGCAGTATTTT
cdr3_aa: CASSLDSPDTQYF
clone_size: many
d_call: -
v_call: TRBV5-1
j_call: TRBJ2-3

cdr3_nt: TGTGCCAGCAGCAAACAAGGGCCGGGCTCCTACGAGCAGTACTTC
cdr3_aa: CASSKQGPGSYEQYF
clone_size: many
d_call: -
v_call: TRBV6-1
j_call: TRBJ2-7

cdr3_nt: TGTGCCAGCAGGACATCTAGCGGGGCCTACGAGCAGTACTTC
cdr3_aa: CASRTSSGAYEQYF
clone_size: many
d_call: TRBD2
v_call: TRBV2
j_call: TRBJ2-7

cdr3_nt: TGTGCCAGTAGTAAGGGACGGGTCCAAGAGACCCAGTACTTC
cdr3_aa: CASSKGRVQETQYF
clone_size: few
d_call: -
v_call: TRBV19
j_call: TRBJ2-5

cdr3_nt: TGTGCCAGCAGCTTCCGGACTCGGAGCGGGCCTCCCTACGAGCAGTACTTC
cdr3_aa: CASSFRTRSGPPYEQYF
clone_size: -
d_call: -
v_call: TRBV7-8
j_call: TRBJ2-7

cdr3_nt: TGTGCCAGCAGTTACTCTGCTAGCGGGAGTTTCTCCTACGAGCAGTACTTC
cdr3_aa: CASSYSASGSFSYEQYF
clone_size: many
d_call: TRBD2
v_call: TRBV6-5
j_call: TRBJ2-7

cdr3_nt: TGTGCCAGCATGAGTAGCGGGAGTTACAATGAGCAGTTCTTC
cdr3_aa: CASMSSGSYNEQFF
clone_size: many
d_call: TRBD2
v_call: TRBV11-2
j_call: TRBJ2-1

cdr3_nt: TGTGCCAGCACCCAGGGGGCGAGCAATCAGCCCCAGCATTTT
cdr3_aa: CASTQGASNQPQHF
clone_size: many
d_call: TRBD1
v_call: TRBV12-3/TRBV12-4
j_call: TRBJ1-5

cdr3_nt: TGTGCCAGCAGCTTGGGGGGCGGGAGCCACGAGCAGTACTTC
cdr3_aa: CASSLGGGSHEQYF
clone_size: few
d_call: TRBD2
v_call: TRBV5-5
j_call: TRBJ2-7

cdr3_nt: TGCAGCGTTGGTTCGGGACTAGAGGGCAATGAGCAGTTCTTC
cdr3_aa: CSVGSGLEGNEQFF
clone_size: few
d_call: TRBD2
v_call: TRBV29-1
j_call: TRBJ2-1

cdr3_nt: TGTGCCAGCAGCAACCGACTAGAGTACAATGAGCAGTTCTTC
cdr3_aa: CASSNRLEYNEQFF
clone_size: -
d_call: -
v_call: TRBV7-8
j_call: TRBJ2-1

cdr3_nt: TGTGCCAGCAGCAACTGGGACAGGGGACCTGGGATCTATGGCTACACCTTC
cdr3_aa: CASSNWDRGPGIYGYTF
clone_size: many
d_call: TRBD1
v_call: TRBV6-7
j_call: TRBJ1-2

cdr3_nt: TGTGCCAGCAGCCCAGACAGGCGCTCCTACGAGCAGTACTTC
cdr3_aa: CASSPDRRSYEQYF
clone_size: many
d_call: -
v_call: TRBV7-2
j_call: TRBJ2-7

cdr3_nt: TGTGCCAGCAGCGTCAGACCCACATCCTACGAGCAGTACTTC
cdr3_aa: CASSVRPTSYEQYF
clone_size: many
d_call: -
v_call: TRBV2
j_call: TRBJ2-7

cdr3_nt: TGTGCCAGCAGCTTATTGGCTAGCGGGAGCAGGGAGCAGTACTTC
cdr3_aa: CASSLLASGSREQYF
clone_size: -
d_call: TRBD2
v_call: TRBV11-2
j_call: TRBJ2-7

cdr3_nt: TGCAGCGTTGAAGATCACGCGTGGCAGGGGTACGGAAACACCATATATTTT
cdr3_aa: CSVEDHAWQGYGNTIYF
clone_size: few
d_call: -
v_call: TRBV29-1
j_call: TRBJ1-3

cdr3_nt: TGTGCCAGCACCCCCTACCTGGGCAGCTCCTACGAGCAGTACTTC
cdr3_aa: CASTPYLGSSYEQYF
clone_size: many
d_call: -
v_call: TRBV6-2/TRBV6-3
j_call: TRBJ2-7